This T cell receptor (beta chain) was documented in a study of blood T cell repertoires in COVID-19. On the study more broadly: Material from acute and convalescent COVID-19 was sourced from the United States, Italy and Spain. Sources were T cells, B-cell-depleted T cells, or PBMCs; the material itself was cDNA or gDNA.

Authors' methods: The assay estimated nucleated cells by amplifying reference gene primers. The method was immunoSEQ multiplex PCR; TCRdb's version includes in-frame clones alone and lacks a portion of them. V and J calls and clone size are given by that table; D and trimming were obtained from the DNA. Of approximately 360,000 clones in the sample, around 86% are singletons; the top ten hold approximately 5.4%. Clinical history as reported by participants underpinned cohort assignment. The CDR3 runs 16 residues. Germline trimming cut 4 bases from V and 4 bases from J; bases unmatched to any gene: 11. Looked up from germline, CDR1 is SGDLS and CDR2 is YYNGEE.

This sequence originates from a woman aged 45-65 years who had recovered from COVID-19. Specimen: PBMCs or T cells enriched from blood (not recorded which). The chain employs TRBV9 and TRBJ2-3, with 8 positions matching TRBD2. The CDR3 is CASSTVSGGPSDTQYF. In DNA form, the CDR3 reads TGTGCCAGCAGCACGGTTTCGGGGGGGCCCTCAGATACGCAGTATTTT.